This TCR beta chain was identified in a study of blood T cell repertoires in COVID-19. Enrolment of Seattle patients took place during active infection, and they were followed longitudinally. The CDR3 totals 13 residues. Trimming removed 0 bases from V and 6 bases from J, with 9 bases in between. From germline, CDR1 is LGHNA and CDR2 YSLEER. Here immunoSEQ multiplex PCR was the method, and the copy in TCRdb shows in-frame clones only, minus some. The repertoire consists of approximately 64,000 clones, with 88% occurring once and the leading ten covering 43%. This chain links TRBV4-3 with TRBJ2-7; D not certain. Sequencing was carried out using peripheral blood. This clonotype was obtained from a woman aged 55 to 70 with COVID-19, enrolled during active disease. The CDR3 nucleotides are TGCGCCAGCAGCCAAGAGTCGAGGAGCGAGCAGTACTTC. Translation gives CASSQESRSEQYF.